This is a list of T cell receptor beta chains from one sample in a study of control samples from healthy donors and cancer patients. Repertoires were generated with immunoSEQ multiplex PCR, while TCRdb's copy carries only in-frame clones and drops some. The data contain 150,000 to 180,000 clones, over 90% of them seen just once; the ten biggest clones take up about 2.4%. The specimen sequenced was blood. All receptors come from a man in his forties or fifties in good health. Both conserved end residues are trimmed from each CDR3. Each record gives: V gene, clone size, CDR3 protein. The size of a clone is reported for some rows only, either as once, few or many, or as a class for expanded clones.

TRBV18	few	ASSGLAGGVTDTQY
TRBV29-1	.	SVREWSNEQF
TRBV6-5	.	ASDLAGSTGELF
TRBV7-6	.	ASSPGSAYEQY
TRBV5-1	.	ASSFIAGADEQY
TRBV7-9	.	ASSLGQGKETQY
TRBV7-9	once	ASSLELYEQY
TRBV28	.	ASSLGSGETQY
TRBV4-2	.	ASSQEVTGAVNTIY
TRBV5-1	.	ASSSWTSGTDTQY
TRBV11-3	.	ASSTKGQEETQY
TRBV27	.	ASSWDAESYEQY
TRBV5-1	once	ASSLATGDTGELF
TRBV28	.	ASWARSYNEQF
TRBV2	.	ASSERERNTGELF
TRBV5-1	once	ASSLEGTENEKLF
TRBV6-5	.	ASGISNQPQH
TRBV4-1	.	ASSETSRSYEQY
TRBV9	.	ASSPGQGPYGYT
TRBV6-6	.	ASSRGGAGGQETQY
TRBV2	.	ASSGEQGVSYEQY
TRBV5-5	.	ASSFRFQMNTEAF
TRBV19	.	ATATVSYNSPLH
TRBV29-1	few	SVGGVQGGQETQY
TRBV7-9	.	ASSLAASYEQY
TRBV4-1	.	ASSQSRRGETQY
TRBV6-5	.	ASSPPGADRDTQY
TRBV27	.	ASSLSLDRASYEQY
TRBV25-1	.	ASSYPLGQGTGNTIY
TRBV7-2	few	ASSARGDTYGYT
TRBV25-1	.	ASSESGQGNQPQH
TRBV25-1	.	ASSEFGLEQPQH
TRBV27	.	ASSLREGYEQY
TRBV6-5	.	ASKRTRSPWETQY
TRBV23-1	.	ASSRGADLLNYGYT
TRBV15	.	ATSRDTGPYNEQF
TRBV11-2	.	ASSLEGRGRGYT
TRBV30	few	ACHRLAGGNEQF
TRBV6-5	.	AIETSGNWELF
TRBV5-4	.	ASSQGPINTGELF
TRBV5-1	.	ASSLLGLAGQTGELF
TRBV5-1	.	ASSSPGLAGGGTGELF
TRBV19	.	ASSMRLAGVETQY
TRBV28	.	ASSLRAGTGGTEAF
TRBV5-5	.	ASSLWAGGLGNEKLF
TRBV6-4	few	ASSVEGSGDTQY
TRBV2	.	ASSYRHSNQPQH
TRBV6-5	.	ASRPGGLNNEQF
TRBV7-8	.	ASSSRDSSYGYT
TRBV27	.	ASSLVPKTYEQY
TRBV19	.	ASSRFGTDTQY
TRBV25-1	.	ASSEAGALGETQY
TRBV28	.	ASRSDGRTYEQY
TRBV21-1	.	ASSTSMVTGPYEQY
TRBV2	.	ASSEGTGTRETQY
TRBV7-9	.	ASSKRSGSYEQY
TRBV3-1/TRBV3-2	.	ASSESSGRALNEQF